This T cell receptor (beta chain) emerged from a study of long-term antiretroviral therapy in people with HIV. The overall study: Initial samples were collected about a decade before the 2015 immediate-ART recommendation.

About this clone: As yet, its antigen is unknown.

Study observations and caveats: Pre-ART-expanded clones dominated the repertoire at all time points. Even long-term ART left TRB diversity below transplant donor controls, despite gains.

Deletions cut 4 bases from V and 6 bases from J, with 17 bases between. The germline V gene encodes CDR1 SGHRS and CDR2 YFSETQ. The CDR3 contains 15 residues. At the survey level, the v3.0 immunoSEQ assay was run. Method: immunoSEQ multiplex PCR; TCRdb's copy keeps in-frame clones and lacks some. The repertoire includes about 21,000 clones, about 72% of them detected once, and 9% to 15% sits in the top ten. The material was unsorted PBMCs, obtained around 1.8 years before starting antiretroviral therapy. The chain has TRBV5-1 and TRBJ2-1; D is perhaps TRBD1 (5 bases). The clonotype was recovered from a woman between 40 and 55 years old with HIV. This chain's CDR3 is CASSQVPFGANEQFF. The CDR3 region has the DNA TGCGCCAGCAGCCAGGTCCCTTTTGGGGCCAATGAGCAGTTCTTC.